The TCR beta chain under discussion was sequenced for a study of T-cell memory formation after mild COVID-19 (dated by TCRdb to the early 2020s). Broadly, across the study: TCR sequence clusters from the two donors were found to be largely donor specific. Two young, previously healthy adult volunteers made up the cohort, one male and one female. T-cell clones expanding and contracting after mild COVID-19 in a couple of donors were tracked by longitudinal TCRalpha and TCRbeta repertoire sequencing.

V is cut back by 6 bases and J by 4 bases, with 8 bases in the junction unmatched. Sequences MDHEN (CDR1) and SYDVKM (CDR2) are obtained from the germline V gene. The CDR3 numbers 15 residues from cysteine through phenylalanine. CDR3 DNA is the only sequence kept; it has 45 bases, read in frame from the first base. This clonotype was seen only a few times. Its antigen target is currently unknown. No much larger clone exists at a distance of one base, and base qualities are not known. PBMCs were isolated by Ficoll-Paque density gradient centrifugation. Points the paper makes about the study in general: Contracting CD4+ clones were located mainly in the CM and EM memory subsets, whereas CD8+ clones were found to be enriched in EMRA. Only a couple of mild cases were covered in the study, and larger cohorts including severe cases with pre-infection samples were considered necessary. Whether the second-wave clones peaking on day 37 were SARS-CoV-2 specific was not confirmed. Some responding clones were detected in pre-infection memory, suggesting pre-existing cross-reactive memory T cells joined the SARS-CoV-2 response. Clones contracting from day 15 to 85 had balanced CD4/CD8 phenotypes, while a second wave expanding from day 15 to 37 was biased towards CD4+.

TCRdb shows the sequencer as Illumina NovaSeq 6000. TCRalpha and TCRbeta cDNA libraries were constructed by 5'RACE with constant-segment primers, with sample barcodes and unique molecular identifiers being introduced. RNA was extracted from every sample with Trizol reagent. The libraries were amplified in two PCR steps, and the second step added a second sample barcode and Illumina TruSeq adapters. The libraries were sequenced on an Illumina NovaSeq using 2 x 150 bp paired-end reads. For the original study's pipeline: Reads were demultiplexed and collapsed into UMI-guided consensus sequences with migec v1.2.7. Using mixcr v2.1.11, UMI consensuses were aligned to TRA and TRB V and J templates and then assembled into clonotypes. Clonotypes were classified as expanded or contracted when called significant by both edgeR and NoisET, with noise models trained on biological replicates. edgeR calls used a false discovery rate-adjusted p below 0.01 and a log2 fold-change threshold of 1. As an exploratory analysis of dynamics, max-normalized trajectories of the 1000 most abundant clonotypes were examined by PCA with hierarchical clustering. The CD4 or CD8 phenotype of responding clones was assigned using the separately sequenced CD4+ and CD8+ repertoires. TCRdb redid the processing of the public reads, applying fastp at Q25 and MiXCR, and retained in-frame beta chains. Here each entry gathers all rows of one CDR3 protein and keeps the most common genes and DNA. The authors' filters were not applied to this entry. Present in this sample are about 360,000 distinct CDR3 sequences, approximately 12% of which were seen just once. Over 20% of the sample comes from the top ten.

The chain joins TRBV28 to TRBJ1-1, and 10 junctional nucleotides match TRBD1. This clonotype was sampled from a man between 18 and 29 years old who had mild COVID-19 (a few samples of this study predate the infection). The sample titles of this study are shuffled in the database, so cell type and time point are left out; the donor was told from shared clones. Sequenced material: PBMCs or a T cell subset sorted from them (not recorded which). The DNA sequence reads TGTGCCAGCAGGCCGCCGGGACAGGGGACCACTGAAGCTTTCTTT. This codes for CASRPPGQGTTEAFF. The variable domain in full, with residues beyond the CDR3 obtained from the reference TRBV28 and TRBJ1-1 genes, is DVKVTQSSRYLVKRTGEKVFLECVQDMDHENMFWYRQDPGLGLRLIYFSYDVKMKEKGDIPEGYSVSREKKERFSLILESASTNQTSMYLCASRPPGQGTTEAFFGQGTRLTVV.